The 31 T cell receptor beta chains given below trace back to one sample, sequenced in a study of CXCR3-negative and CXCR3-positive naive CD8 T cells (dated by TCRdb to the late 2010s). Sequencing took place on a NextSeq 550. The Human TCR Profiling Kit (MiLaboratory) was used to prepare UMI-labeled 5' RACE TRB cDNA libraries. The reads underwent TCRdb reprocessing, giving one record for each CDR3 protein sequence and no DNA. The sample's own table lists 50,000 to 75,000 distinct CDR3 sequences. Of the sample, around 0.4% falls within the top ten clones. The material sequenced was naive CXCR3- CD8+ T cells from blood. The sample's cell subset or site label is to be understood as: CD45RO-CCR7+CD27+CD95- naive CD8+ T cells lacking CXCR3 (TNR3-). All receptors derive from a human donor in good health. Some clones in this sample may be carry-over from other donors' samples.

The chain couples TRBV5-1 to TRBJ2-3; TCRdb gives TRBD2 as the D gene, but with no DNA this cannot be confirmed. CDR3 length: 15 residues. Germline CDR1 and CDR2: SGHRS and YFSETQ. CDR3 sequence: CASSQGLAPEYTQYF.

The rearrangement links TRBV5-1 to TRBJ1-3; the TRBD1 assignment by TCRdb is unverifiable without DNA. The CDR3 runs to 16 residues. From germline, CDR1 is SGHRS and CDR2 YFSETQ. The CDR3: CASSATGEVAGNTIYF.

This chain links TRBV29-1 with TRBJ2-1; the TRBD1 assignment by TCRdb is unverifiable without DNA. Looked up from germline, CDR1 is SQVTM and CDR2 is ANQGSEA. This CDR3 has 14 amino acids. CDR3 sequence reads: CSVAGVVRDNEQFF.

The chain employs TRBV20-1 and TRBJ2-1; TCRdb indicates TRBD2, and absent DNA this call remains unverified. This CDR3 comprises 16 residues. Germline CDR1 DFQATT, CDR2 SNEGSKA (reference sequence). CDR3 sequence: CSARPTPSGGYNEQFF.

The chain combines TRBV12-3 or TRBV12-4 with TRBJ2-5; TCRdb indicates TRBD1, and absent DNA this call remains unverified. The CDR3 length is 17 residues. This chain's CDR3 is CASSFFGQGAGGETQYF.

This chain joins TRBV28 and TRBJ2-7. From germline, CDR1 is MDHEN and CDR2 SYDVKM. CDR3 length: 11 residues. This chain's CDR3 is CASSFANEQYF.

The V call is TRBV29-1, the J call TRBJ2-2; the TRBD1 assignment by TCRdb is unverifiable without DNA. CDR1 and CDR2 from the germline V gene are SQVTM and ANQGSEA. The CDR3 consists of 14 residues. This CDR3 reads CSAQGARGTGELFF.

The chain is built from TRBV27 and TRBJ2-7. CDR1 is MNHEY, CDR2 SMNVEV, per germline (reference sequence). The CDR3 extends over 14 amino acids. CDR3 in amino acids: CASSLRLGYYEQYF.

The chain has TRBV6-5 and TRBJ2-2. The CDR3 covers 13 residues. Germline V gives CDR1 MNHEY, CDR2 SVGAGI. CDR3 sequence reads: CASSPTNTGELFF.

V gene TRBV5-6 combines with J gene TRBJ2-7; TCRdb reports TRBD2, a call that lacks DNA to check it against. The CDR3 covers 13 residues. CDR1 is SGHDT, CDR2 YYEEEE, per germline. The CDR3 region is CASSFVMEGEQYF.

J is TRBJ2-7 and V is TRBV14; TCRdb's assignment of TRBD1 cannot be checked, as there is no DNA. CDR1 and CDR2 (germline): SGHDN, FVKESK. The CDR3 spans 16 residues. CDR3 protein: CASSQDYRTGNYEQYF.

The V and J genes are TRBV7-6 and TRBJ1-2; TCRdb lists TRBD1, though no DNA is available to test this call. The CDR3 extends over 14 amino acids. Germline CDR1 reads SGHVS; CDR2 reads FNYEAQ. CDR3 protein: CASSLGQGAHGYTF.

This CDR3 is CASTFGQGYEQYF. V usage is TRBV6-6 and J usage is TRBJ2-7; TCRdb indicates TRBD1, and absent DNA this call remains unverified. This CDR3 region has 13 residues. Germline CDR1 and CDR2: MNHNY and SVGAGI (reference sequence).

This chain connects TRBV4-3 to TRBJ2-7. CDR3 size: 14 residues. Germline lookup yields CDR1 LGHNA and CDR2 YSLEER. CDR3 region: CASSQGGGSYEQYF.

The CDR3 here is CASSFRYESKTDTQYF. The chain uses TRBV7-9 and TRBJ2-3. Germline CDR1 is SEHNR and CDR2 is FQNEAQ (reference sequence). CDR3 length equals 16 residues.

The CDR3 region is CSGSGGGYEQYF. The chain couples TRBV29-1 to TRBJ2-7; without DNA, the TCRdb call of TRBD2 cannot be checked. In germline, CDR1 is SQVTM, CDR2 ANQGSEA. CDR3 size: 12 residues.

The rearrangement joins TRBV3-1 to TRBJ2-1. The CDR3 has 13 amino acids. The germline CDR1 and CDR2 sequences are LGHDT and YNNKEL (reference sequence). The CDR3 region is CASSQVSYNEQFF.

The V and J genes are TRBV6-1 and TRBJ2-3; there is no DNA to check the TCRdb D call of TRBD1. Germline CDR1 MNHNS, CDR2 SASEGT. This CDR3 is 15 amino acids long. This chain's CDR3 is CASSELTGTTDTQYF.

The genes are TRBV7-9 and TRBJ2-7; TCRdb lists TRBD1, though no DNA is available to test this call. The germline CDR1 and CDR2 sequences are SEHNR and FQNEAQ (reference sequence). The CDR3 is 14 amino acids. The CDR3 loop is CASSPGQESYEQYF.

This chain's CDR3 is CASSPLGGGVYNEQFF. The chain employs TRBV6-2 or TRBV6-3 and TRBJ2-1; TCRdb picks TRBD2, but there is no DNA to check that call. This CDR3 has 16 amino acids. The germline CDR1 and CDR2 sequences are MNHEY and SVGEGT.

The rearrangement uses TRBV27 and TRBJ2-2. Germline loops: CDR1 MNHEY, CDR2 SMNVEV (reference sequence). This CDR3 spans 16 amino acids. The CDR3 protein is CASSLARDANTGELFF.

The rearrangement joins TRBV7-9 to TRBJ2-1; TCRdb picks TRBD2, but there is no DNA to check that call. Germline assignment: CDR1 SEHNR and CDR2 FQNEAQ (reference sequence). This CDR3 region has 18 residues. The CDR3 reads CASSPRTSGGGSYNEQFF.

The V call is TRBV9, the J call TRBJ1-1; the D call from TCRdb, TRBD1, cannot be confirmed without DNA. The CDR3 length is 14 residues. Germline-derived CDR1 and CDR2 are SGDLS and YYNGEE. The CDR3 reads CASSASGRGTEAFF.

The chain is built from TRBV7-2 and TRBJ2-5; TCRdb gives TRBD2 as the D gene, but with no DNA this cannot be confirmed. The CDR3 is made up of 16 amino acids. The germline gives CDR1 SGHTA, CDR2 FQGNSA. The CDR3 protein is CASSLLSTSILETQYF.

The CDR3 is CASSRPTGQNEKLFF. V usage is TRBV3-1 and J usage is TRBJ1-4; TCRdb's D call of TRBD1 is untestable without DNA. Germline V gene lookup returns CDR1 LGHDT and CDR2 YNNKEL (reference sequence). This CDR3 has 15 residues.

The rearrangement uses TRBV7-2 and TRBJ2-5. Germline CDR1 is SGHTA and CDR2 is FQGNSA. The CDR3 is made up of 13 amino acids. CDR3: CASSSEKPETQYF.

The rearrangement joins TRBV29-1 to TRBJ2-5. The CDR3 runs 15 residues. Germline V gene lookup returns CDR1 SQVTM and CDR2 ANQGSEA. The CDR3: CSVDYPREPQETQYF.

The chain uses TRBV9 and TRBJ2-7; no DNA is available, so the TRBD2 call from TCRdb remains unchecked. Per germline, CDR1 SGDLS and CDR2 YYNGEE. This CDR3 is 14 amino acids long. This CDR3 is CASSSSPDSYEQYF.

The chain links TRBV7-9 to TRBJ2-7. Looked up from germline, CDR1 is SEHNR and CDR2 is FQNEAQ (reference sequence). The CDR3 extends over 12 amino acids. The CDR3 loop reads CASSSLKVEQYF.

The chain is built from TRBV2 and TRBJ2-1; TCRdb designates TRBD1, a call that cannot be tested without DNA. The CDR3 is 13 amino acids. Germline V gene sequence: CDR1 SNHLY, CDR2 FYNNEI. CDR3 loop: CASRNRDYNEQFF. The full variable domain, completed using reference TRBV2 and TRBJ2-1, is EPEVTQTPSHQVTQMGQEVILRCVPISNHLYFYWYRQILGQKVEFLVSFYNNEISEKSEIFDDQFSVERPDGSNFTLKIRSTKLEDSAMYFCASRNRDYNEQFFGPGTRLTVL.

V is TRBV29-1 and J is TRBJ2-1; the TRBD2 assignment by TCRdb is unverifiable without DNA. The CDR3 totals 16 residues. CDR1 is SQVTM and CDR2 is ANQGSEA in the germline V gene. The CDR3 reads CSVGQLAGGPGNEQFF.